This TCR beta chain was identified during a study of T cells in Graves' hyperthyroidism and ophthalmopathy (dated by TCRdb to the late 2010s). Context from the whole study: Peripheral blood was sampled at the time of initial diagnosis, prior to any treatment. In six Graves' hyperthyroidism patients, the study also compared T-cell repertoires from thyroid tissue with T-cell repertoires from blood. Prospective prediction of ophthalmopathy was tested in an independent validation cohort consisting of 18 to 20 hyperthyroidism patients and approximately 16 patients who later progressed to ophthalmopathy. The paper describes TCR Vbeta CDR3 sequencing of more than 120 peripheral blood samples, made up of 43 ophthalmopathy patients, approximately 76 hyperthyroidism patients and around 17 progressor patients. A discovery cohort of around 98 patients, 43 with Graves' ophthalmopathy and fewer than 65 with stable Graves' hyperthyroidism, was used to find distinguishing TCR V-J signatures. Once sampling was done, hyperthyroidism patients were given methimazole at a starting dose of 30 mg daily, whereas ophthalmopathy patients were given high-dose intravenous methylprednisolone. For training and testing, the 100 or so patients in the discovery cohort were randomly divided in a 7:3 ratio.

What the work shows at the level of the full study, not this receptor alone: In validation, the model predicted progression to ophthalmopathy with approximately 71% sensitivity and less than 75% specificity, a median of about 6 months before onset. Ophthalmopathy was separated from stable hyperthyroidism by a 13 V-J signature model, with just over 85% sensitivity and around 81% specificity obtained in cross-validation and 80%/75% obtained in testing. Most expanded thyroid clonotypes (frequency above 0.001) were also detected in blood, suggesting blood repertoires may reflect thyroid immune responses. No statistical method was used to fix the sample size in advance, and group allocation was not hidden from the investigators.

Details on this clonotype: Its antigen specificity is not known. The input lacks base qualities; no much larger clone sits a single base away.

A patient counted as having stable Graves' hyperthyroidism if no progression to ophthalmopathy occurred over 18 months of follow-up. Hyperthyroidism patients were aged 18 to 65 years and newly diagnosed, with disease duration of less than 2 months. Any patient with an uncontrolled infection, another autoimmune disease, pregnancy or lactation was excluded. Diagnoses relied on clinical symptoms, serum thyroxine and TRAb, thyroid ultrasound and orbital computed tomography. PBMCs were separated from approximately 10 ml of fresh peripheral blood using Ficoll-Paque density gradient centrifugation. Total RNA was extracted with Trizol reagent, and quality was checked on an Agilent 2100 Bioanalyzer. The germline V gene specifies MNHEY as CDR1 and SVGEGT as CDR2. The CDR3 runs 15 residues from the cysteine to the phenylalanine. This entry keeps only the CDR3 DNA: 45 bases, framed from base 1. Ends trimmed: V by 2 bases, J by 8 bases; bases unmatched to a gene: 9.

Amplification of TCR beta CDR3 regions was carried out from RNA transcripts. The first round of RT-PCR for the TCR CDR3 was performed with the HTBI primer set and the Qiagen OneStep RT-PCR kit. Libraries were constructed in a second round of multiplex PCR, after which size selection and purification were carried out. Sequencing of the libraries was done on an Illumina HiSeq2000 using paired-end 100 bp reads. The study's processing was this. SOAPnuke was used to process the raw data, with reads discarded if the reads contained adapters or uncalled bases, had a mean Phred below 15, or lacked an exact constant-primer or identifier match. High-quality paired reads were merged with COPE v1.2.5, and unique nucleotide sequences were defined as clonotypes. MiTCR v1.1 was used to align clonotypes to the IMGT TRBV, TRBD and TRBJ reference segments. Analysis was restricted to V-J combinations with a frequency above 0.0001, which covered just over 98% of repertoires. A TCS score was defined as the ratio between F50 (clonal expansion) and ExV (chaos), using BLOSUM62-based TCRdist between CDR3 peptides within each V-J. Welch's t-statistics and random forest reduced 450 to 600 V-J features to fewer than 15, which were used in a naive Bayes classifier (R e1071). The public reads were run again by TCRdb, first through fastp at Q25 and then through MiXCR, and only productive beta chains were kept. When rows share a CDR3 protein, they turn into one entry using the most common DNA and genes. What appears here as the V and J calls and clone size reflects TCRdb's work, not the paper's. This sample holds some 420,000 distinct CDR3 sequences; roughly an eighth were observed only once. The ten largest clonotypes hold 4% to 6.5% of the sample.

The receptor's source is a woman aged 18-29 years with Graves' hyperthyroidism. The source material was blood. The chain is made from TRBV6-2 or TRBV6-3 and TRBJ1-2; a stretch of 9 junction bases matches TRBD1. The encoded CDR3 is CASSYAPQGADGYTF. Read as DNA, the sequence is TGTGCCAGCAGTTACGCCCCACAGGGGGCTGACGGCTACACCTTC.